This T cell receptor beta chain was sequenced in a study of OX40 agonist ivuxolimab in advanced cancers. Study-wide results and caveats: Researchers did not establish what antigens the expanded peripheral T cells target.

The V segment lost 0 bases and the J segment 6 bases; nucleotides outside the gene matches: 4. CDR3 length: 15 amino acids. Germline-derived CDR1 and CDR2 are LNHNV and YYDKDF (reference sequence). Comments on this clone: The antigen is unknown.

Some clones are missing from TCRdb's copy, which holds only in-frame ones; the method was immunoSEQ multiplex PCR. In the table there are about 98,000 clones, 85% to 95% of which are singletons. Excluded were patients having autoimmune disease history or systemic immunosuppression. V usage is TRBV15 and J usage is TRBJ1-4; 7 positions agree with TRBD1. This receptor was taken from an adult with an advanced solid tumor such as melanoma, head and neck, liver or kidney cancer. The sequencing here drew on CD4+ or CD8+ T cells sorted from blood, taken in a trial of the OX40 agonist ivuxolimab. CDR3 residues: CATSRDPGQDEKLFF. As DNA, the CDR3 is TGTGCCACCAGCAGAGATCCCGGACAGGATGAAAAACTGTTTTTT.